These T cell receptor beta chains were read from a single sample in a study of monozygotic twins with inflammatory bowel disease. TCRdb reprocessed the 5' RACE reads, keeping one entry per CDR3 protein, no DNA. The sample data list about 300,000 distinct CDR3 sequences. Sequences were obtained from blood. The origin of the receptors is a human donor with ulcerative colitis or Crohn's disease, or a healthy co-twin of an affected twin (not recorded which). CDR3s include the opening cysteine and the closing phenylalanine or tryptophan. The order of the fields is V gene, J gene, CDR3 length, CDR3 protein.

V: TRBV7-9; J: TRBJ2-3; length: 15; CDR3: CASTVGGGPSDTQYF
V: TRBV11-2; J: TRBJ2-5; length: 13; CDR3: CASGGSARETQYF
V: TRBV5-1; J: TRBJ1-1; length: 13; CDR3: CASSLDADFEAFF
V: TRBV25-1; J: TRBJ2-7; length: 15; CDR3: CASGQAGTPGGEQYF
V: TRBV9; J: TRBJ2-7; length: 15; CDR3: CASSAEGTHSYEQYF
V: TRBV3-1; J: TRBJ2-2; length: 11; CDR3: CASSHFGELFF
V: TRBV5-1; J: TRBJ2-1; length: 14; CDR3: CASSLAWLANEQFF
V: TRBV12-3/TRBV12-4; J: TRBJ2-1; length: 16; CDR3: CASSRTGGQGYNEQFF
V: TRBV7-8; J: TRBJ2-1; length: 16; CDR3: CASSLRTSGVPSEQFF
V: TRBV3-1; J: TRBJ2-6; length: 19; CDR3: CASSQARKTGWNGANVLTF
V: TRBV18; J: TRBJ2-1; length: 17; CDR3: CASSQLVAGAEYNEQFF
V: TRBV6-1; J: TRBJ1-5; length: 16; CDR3: CASQGGGTTLNQPQHF
V: TRBV18; J: TRBJ2-5; length: 13; CDR3: CASVSEIWGTQYF
V: TRBV10-3; J: TRBJ2-3; length: 15; CDR3: CAISELAGSTDTQYF
V: TRBV7-2; J: TRBJ1-6; length: 14; CDR3: CASSFSGKYSPLHF
V: TRBV20-1; J: TRBJ2-1; length: 13; CDR3: CSSWDGVSDEQFF
V: TRBV20-1; J: TRBJ1-2; length: 13; CDR3: CSARYGTGHGYTF
V: TRBV28; J: TRBJ1-6; length: 12; CDR3: CASSSRNSPLHF
V: TRBV29-1; J: TRBJ1-4; length: 13; CDR3: CSVPGANNEKLFF
V: TRBV5-1; J: TRBJ1-3; length: 14; CDR3: CASSLASSGNTIYF
V: TRBV5-6; J: TRBJ2-7; length: 19; CDR3: CASSLVSSGTITSSYEQYF
V: TRBV18; J: TRBJ2-7; length: 15; CDR3: CASSPPDGGTYEQYF
V: TRBV27; J: TRBJ1-5; length: 15; CDR3: CASSSDQVSNQPQHF
V: TRBV6-5; J: TRBJ1-2; length: 12; CDR3: CASSRAGDGYTF
V: TRBV28; J: TRBJ2-2; length: 14; CDR3: CASIGFGAFGELFF
V: TRBV4-3; J: TRBJ2-7; length: 13; CDR3: CASSLEVRDEQYF
V: TRBV20-1; J: TRBJ2-5; length: 19; CDR3: CSARDLFGLAGLHQETQYF
V: TRBV20-1; J: TRBJ2-3; length: 14; CDR3: CSAKIAGALDTQYF
V: TRBV24-1; J: TRBJ1-3; length: 13; CDR3: CATSDNSGQGPYF
V: TRBV18; J: TRBJ2-7; length: 14; CDR3: CASSPPSVAYEQYF
V: TRBV7-2; J: TRBJ2-7; length: 14; CDR3: CASSPQAGAYEQYF
V: TRBV30; J: TRBJ1-1; length: 14; CDR3: CAWSGDTVYTEAFF
V: TRBV19; J: TRBJ2-3; length: 12; CDR3: CASSTERVTQYF
V: TRBV4-3; J: TRBJ2-3; length: 17; CDR3: CASSQPLGQGGTDTQYF
V: TRBV28; J: TRBJ2-1; length: 12; CDR3: CASTTRLAEQFF
V: TRBV18; J: TRBJ1-2; length: 15; CDR3: CASSPTGGPNYGYTF
V: TRBV5-4; J: TRBJ2-6; length: 16; CDR3: CASSGMSGTGANVLTF
V: TRBV7-2; J: TRBJ2-5; length: 13; CDR3: CASSLSGPPPQYF
V: TRBV5-8; J: TRBJ2-3; length: 13; CDR3: CASSPYRTDTLYF
V: TRBV28; J: TRBJ2-2; length: 14; CDR3: CASSNPPNTGELFF
V: TRBV27; J: TRBJ1-1; length: 14; CDR3: CASSPNGASTEAFF
V: TRBV5-4; J: TRBJ2-6; length: 17; CDR3: CASSFGGGPSGANVLTF
V: TRBV14; J: TRBJ1-2; length: 14; CDR3: CASSQPGVTSGYTF
V: TRBV28; J: TRBJ1-1; length: 15; CDR3: CASSTPGQAGTEAFF
V: TRBV6-1; J: TRBJ2-1; length: 14; CDR3: CASSEGAGTTEQFF
V: TRBV6-1; J: TRBJ1-5; length: 14; CDR3: CASSSYRGNQPQHF
V: TRBV4-1; J: TRBJ2-7; length: 13; CDR3: CASSQVILYEQYF
V: TRBV28; J: TRBJ2-5; length: 15; CDR3: CASSLGGGGQETQYF
V: TRBV11-2; J: TRBJ2-7; length: 12; CDR3: CASSLGEYEQYF